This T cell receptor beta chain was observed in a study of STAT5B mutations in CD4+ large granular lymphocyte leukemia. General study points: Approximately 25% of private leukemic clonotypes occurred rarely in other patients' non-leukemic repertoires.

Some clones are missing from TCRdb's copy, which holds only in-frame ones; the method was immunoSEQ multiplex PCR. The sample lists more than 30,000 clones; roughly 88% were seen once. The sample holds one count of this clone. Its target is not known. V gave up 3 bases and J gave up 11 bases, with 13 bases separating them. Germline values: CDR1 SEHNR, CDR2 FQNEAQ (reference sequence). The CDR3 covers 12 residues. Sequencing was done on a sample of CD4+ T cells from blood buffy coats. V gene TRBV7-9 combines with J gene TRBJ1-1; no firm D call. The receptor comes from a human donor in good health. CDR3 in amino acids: CASSFSLDSAFF. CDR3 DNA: TGTGCCAGCAGCTTCTCTCTCGATTCGGCTTTCTTT. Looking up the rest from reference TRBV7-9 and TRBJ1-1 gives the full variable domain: DTGVSQNPRHKITKRGQNVTFRCDPISEHNRLYWYRQTLGQGPEFLTYFQNEAQLEKSRLLSDRFSAERPKGSFSTLEIQRTEQGDSAMYLCASSFSLDSAFFGQGTRLTVV.